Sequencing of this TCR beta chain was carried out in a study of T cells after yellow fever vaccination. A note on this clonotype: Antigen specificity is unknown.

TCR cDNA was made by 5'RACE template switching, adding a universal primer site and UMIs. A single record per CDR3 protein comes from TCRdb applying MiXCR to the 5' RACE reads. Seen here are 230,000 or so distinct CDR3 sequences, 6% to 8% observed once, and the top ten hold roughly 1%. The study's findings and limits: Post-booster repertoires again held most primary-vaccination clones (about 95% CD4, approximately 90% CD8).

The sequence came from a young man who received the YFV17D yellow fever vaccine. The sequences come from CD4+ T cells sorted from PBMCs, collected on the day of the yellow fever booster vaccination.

The CDR3 loop reads CASSQASRGRYTGELFF. CDR3 in DNA: TGTGCCAGCAGCCAAGCGAGCCGCGGGAGGTACACCGGGGAGCTGTTTTTT. V gene TRBV3-1 combines with J gene TRBJ2-2, with TRBD2 matching 8 bases. Germline trimming cut 1 base from V and 3 bases from J; bases unmatched to any gene: 7. Germline assignment: CDR1 LGHDT and CDR2 YNNKEL (reference sequence). The CDR3 has 17 amino acids.